The entry below describes one TCR beta chain. This record comes from a study of blood T cell repertoires in COVID-19. Across the study: The samples span acute and convalescent COVID-19 from the United States, Italy and Spain.

Assay: immunoSEQ multiplex PCR; the TCRdb copy retains only in-frame clones and omits some. This table holds about 98,000 clones, around four fifths found once. This receptor was obtained from a man between 40 and 49 years old with active or convalescent COVID-19. Sequencing was carried out using peripheral blood.

The CDR3, as DNA: TGTGCCAGCAAAGCAATAACAACTAATGAAAAACTGTTTTTT. Translated: CASKAITTNEKLFF. The chain has TRBV2 and TRBJ1-4; D unresolved. Germline CDR1 reads SNHLY; CDR2 reads FYNNEI. The CDR3 spans 14 residues. V was clipped by 7 bases and J by 0 bases, with 9 bases between them.